This T cell receptor beta chain stems from a study of radiation and T cells in renal cell carcinoma. Worth noting for this clone: Antigen unknown.

The study, taken as a whole, reports: Baseline intratumoral clonotype presence is unknown without pretreatment biopsies.

Time point defined: baseline pretreatment blood. As for treatment: 15 Gy SBRT to primary tumor, nephrectomy 4 weeks later. Blood was sampled at baseline, 2 weeks and 4 weeks after SBRT. The patient's renal cell carcinoma had clear cell pathology. The CDR3 totals 17 residues. Germline loops: CDR1 WSHSY, CDR2 SAAADI. The V end was cut by 3 bases, the J end by 1 base, with 13 bases between. Repertoires were generated with immunoSEQ multiplex PCR, while TCRdb's copy carries only in-frame clones and drops some. The table records about 140,000 clones, approximately 82% of them present only once. The chain links TRBV10-2 to TRBJ2-6; possible D gene TRBD2, 6 bases. The sample consisted of blood, taken from a patient whose treatment included radiotherapy and nephrectomy. This clonotype was sampled from a woman aged 50 to 60 with renal cell carcinoma. For the CDR3, the DNA is TGCGCCAGCAGTGAAGGAGGGATCTGGTCTGGGGCCAACGTCCTGACTTTC. As protein: CASSEGGIWSGANVLTF.